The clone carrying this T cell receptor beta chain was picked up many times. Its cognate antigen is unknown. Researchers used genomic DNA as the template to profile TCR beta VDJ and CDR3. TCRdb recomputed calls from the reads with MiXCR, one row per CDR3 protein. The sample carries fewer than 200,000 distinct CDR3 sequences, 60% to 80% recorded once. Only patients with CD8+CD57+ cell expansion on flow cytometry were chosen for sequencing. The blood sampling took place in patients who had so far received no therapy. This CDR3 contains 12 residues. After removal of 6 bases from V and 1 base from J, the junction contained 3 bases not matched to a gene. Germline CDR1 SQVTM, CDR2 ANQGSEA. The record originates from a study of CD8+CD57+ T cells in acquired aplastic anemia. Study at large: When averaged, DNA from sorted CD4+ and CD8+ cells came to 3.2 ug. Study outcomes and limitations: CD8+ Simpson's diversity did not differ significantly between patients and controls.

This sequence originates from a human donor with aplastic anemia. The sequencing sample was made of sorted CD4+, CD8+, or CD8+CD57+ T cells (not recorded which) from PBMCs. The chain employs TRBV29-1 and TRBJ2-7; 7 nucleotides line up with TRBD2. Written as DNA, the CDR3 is TGCAGCGTCACTAGCGTATCCTACGAGCAGTACTTC. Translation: CSVTSVSYEQYF.